This T cell receptor (beta chain) originates from a study of blood T cell repertoires in COVID-19 (TCRdb year 2020). In terms of the full investigation: Collaborator samples came from the United States, Italy and Spain and covered acute and convalescent phases of COVID-19. A freely available public database, intended as a resource for researchers studying the immune response to SARS-CoV-2, is where the repertoires were released. Deeply sampled blood TCRbeta repertoires from subjects exposed to, actively infected with, or recovered from COVID-19 were included in the dataset. Where HLA class I and class II types were available, the types were taken from metadata supplied by the sample provider, not from assay-based typing. Sample metadata almost always included a de-identified subject ID, COVID-19 status, age in years and sex. The material from the prospective study consisted of cDNA or gDNA derived from T cells, B-cell-depleted T cells, or PBMCs. The samples were drawn from the first 160 participants of the ongoing ImmuneRACE study and from 950 to 1,500 subjects provided by 6 global collaborators. Results and caveats for the whole study, not just this receptor: The amount of clinical and demographic metadata varied by source and participant and was provided uncurated.

This clone was picked up one time. Its antigen specificity is not known. No per-base quality is available; no much larger clone lies one base away. Enrolling through a virtual design, the prospective study's participants ranged in age from roughly 18 to 89 years and lived across about two dozen United States geographic areas. In the prospective study, participants were assigned to cohorts based on the clinical history participants reported in a screening survey and a study questionnaire. ImmuneRACE Cohort 3 recovered participants were defined by two consecutive negative NP/OP PCR tests, healthcare professional clearance, or symptom resolution. In the prospective study, whole blood, serum and a nasopharyngeal or oropharyngeal swab were collected from each participant by mobile phlebotomists. Over a roughly 2-month period, participants in the prospective study had the option of providing additional blood draws and questionnaires. Prospective study blood samples were shipped either frozen or at room temperature before DNA extraction.

There are 19 amino acids in the CDR3, from cysteine to phenylalanine inclusive. The DNA shown is the 57-base CDR3, in frame from base 1. The germline V gene (reference sequence) specifies SEHNR as CDR1 and FQNEAQ as CDR2. V and J are trimmed by 4 bases and 1 base, and the gene matches miss 10 bases of the junction. The immunoSEQ Assay, a bias-controlled multiplex PCR, was used to amplify TCRbeta CDR3 regions from genomic DNA. Under the source paper's analysis protocol: Within the assay, amplification of reference gene primers was used to estimate how many nucleated cells each sample contained. Sequence reads were collapsed and filtered to measure the absolute abundance of every unique TCRbeta CDR3 rearrangement. For each sample, productive Simpson clonality was calculated by taking the square root of Simpson's diversity index across productive rearrangements. TCRdb took this table from immuneACCESS and kept in-frame rearrangements with V and J called. Such tables lack part of the clones; where checked against another copy, unresolved V genes explain under half of the gap, and the rest is unexplained. V, J and clone size were drawn from that table, and D and trimming were deduced from the DNA. For this sample the table gives about 310,000 clones, of which about 91% were detected only once. The ten largest clones capture about 8.9% of the sample.

Sequencing was performed on PBMCs or T cells enriched from blood (not recorded which). This receptor was obtained from a woman aged 18-29 years who had recovered from COVID-19. This sequence uses TRBV7-9 and TRBJ2-3; 14 bases in the middle match TRBD2. The CDR3 is CASSSLPGLAGAGTDTQYF. At the DNA level, the sequence is TGTGCCAGCAGCTCACTACCGGGACTAGCGGGGGCCGGCACAGATACGCAGTATTTT.